The 24 T cell receptor beta chains reported below all come from one sample, sequenced in a study of cytomegalovirus exposure and HLA in healthy donors. PCR amplification relied on 60 Vbeta primers (plus 13 Jbeta primers). Data came from immunoSEQ multiplex PCR; TCRdb stores just in-frame clones and leaves some out. This sample has about 130,000 clones, with 70% to 85% found just once. Input material: PBMCs. These receptors came from a boy aged 5-17 years in good health and CMV-seronegative.

This chain connects TRBV28 to TRBJ1-6; the D gene is possibly TRBD1 (6 bases). CDR3 length: 15 residues. Germline CDR1 MDHEN, CDR2 SYDVKM. The V and J ends lost 5 bases and 6 bases respectively, with 14 bases between them. CDR3 DNA sequence: TGTGCCAGCAGTCCACGGGACACCCCTAATTCACCCCTCCACTTT. Protein product: CASSPRDTPNSPLHF.

The chain combines TRBV6-4 with TRBJ1-2; TRBD1 matches at 11 bases. Germline V lookup: CDR1 MRHNA, CDR2 SNTAGT. CDR3 size: 15 residues. The J segment lost 2 bases and the V segment lost 6 bases, leaving 5 bases of the junction unmatched. For the CDR3, the DNA is TGTGCCAGCAGGAAGGGACAGGGGGAAAACTATGGCTACACCTTC. Protein sequence: CASRKGQGENYGYTF.

This CDR3 reads CASSSSGVQETQYF. The CDR3 DNA reads TGTGCCAGTAGTAGTAGCGGGGTACAAGAGACCCAGTACTTC. The chain couples TRBV19 to TRBJ2-5; 8 bases fit TRBD2. The CDR3 runs 14 residues. Per the germline V gene, CDR1 is LNHDA and CDR2 is SQIVND (reference sequence). V shed 4 bases, J shed 2 bases, and the junction held 3 bases outside the gene matches.

The rearrangement links TRBV7-9 to TRBJ2-5, with D tentatively TRBD1 (6 bases). Germline lookup yields CDR1 SEHNR and CDR2 FQNEAQ (reference sequence). V lost 1 base to trimming and J lost 1 base, with 10 bases between them. The CDR3 spans 15 residues. This CDR3 reads CASSLGQAFQETQYF. The CDR3 DNA sequence: TGTGCCAGCAGCTTAGGACAGGCCTTCCAAGAGACCCAGTACTTC.

This chain uses TRBV4-3 with TRBJ2-1, with TRBD2 identical over 8 bases. There are 15 residues in the CDR3. Germline CDR1 LGHNA, CDR2 YSLEER. V shed 6 bases and J 5 bases; nucleotides not matched to a gene: 9. This CDR3 is CASSPTSGDNNEQFF. The CDR3 region has the DNA TGCGCCAGCAGTCCTACTAGCGGAGATAACAATGAGCAGTTCTTC.

In DNA, the CDR3 is TGCGCCAGCAGCGGAGCAGATACGCAGTATTTT. Protein product: CASSGADTQYF. The rearrangement joins TRBV5-1 to TRBJ2-3; D call uncertain. The germline V gene has CDR1 SGHRS and CDR2 YFSETQ. The V end lost 4 bases, the J end lost 4 bases, and 4 bases lay between the germline ends. This CDR3 comprises 11 residues. The entire variable domain, with the rest obtained from reference TRBV5-1 and TRBJ2-3, is as follows: KAGVTQTPRYLIKTRGQQVTLSCSPISGHRSVSWYQQTPGQGLQFLFEYFSETQRNKGNFPGRFSGRQFSNSRSEMNVSTLELGDSALYLCASSGADTQYFGPGTRLTVL.

The V call is TRBV18, the J call TRBJ2-2; perhaps TRBD2 as D (6 bases). The CDR3 covers 14 residues. V lost 3 bases to trimming and J lost 5 bases, with 10 bases between them. Per germline, CDR1 KGHSH and CDR2 LQKENI. CDR3 region: CASSPEGPTGELFF. The CDR3 nucleotides are TGTGCCAGCTCACCGGAGGGGCCTACCGGGGAGCTGTTTTTT.

This chain uses TRBV5-1 with TRBJ2-7, with D unresolved. V gave up 0 bases and J gave up 1 base, with 11 bases separating them. The length of the CDR3 is 15 residues. CDR1 SGHRS and CDR2 YFSETQ come from the germline V gene. The CDR3 coding sequence is TGCGCCAGCAGCTTGGCCCGTCAGGCATCCTACGAGCAGTACTTC. Its protein is CASSLARQASYEQYF.

V and J are TRBV4-3 and TRBJ2-7, with TRBD1 matching 10 bases. This CDR3 spans 13 amino acids. Per the germline V gene, CDR1 is LGHNA and CDR2 is YSLEER. V trimming: 2 bases; J trimming: 6 bases; junction bases outside the gene matches: 1. Written as DNA, the CDR3 is TGCGCCAGCAGCCAAAGGACAGGGGGCGAGCAGTACTTC. It codes for CASSQRTGGEQYF.

This clone was detected once. The chain carries TRBV5-1 and TRBJ2-1, with a weak D call TRBD1 (6 bases). V gave up 4 bases and J gave up 0 bases, with 20 bases separating them. Germline V gene sequence: CDR1 SGHRS, CDR2 YFSETQ. The CDR3 has 18 amino acids. CDR3 nucleotide sequence: TGCGCCAGCAGCCCTAAGATTATAACAGGGAGCTCCTACAATGAGCAGTTCTTC. The encoded protein is CASSPKIITGSSYNEQFF.

This clone was detected only once. The rearrangement links TRBV13 to TRBJ2-7; 8 positions agree with TRBD2. V lost 1 base, J lost 7 bases, and 6 bases stayed unmatched. In germline, CDR1 is PRHDT, CDR2 FYEKMQ (reference sequence). The CDR3 is 14 amino acids. The CDR3, as DNA: TGTGCCAGCAGCTTAGCGGGGGGGCCTAGGGAGCAGTACTTC. It codes for CASSLAGGPREQYF.

V is TRBV7-3 and J is TRBJ1-1, with 8 bases lining up with TRBD1. Germline CDR1 is SGHTA and CDR2 is FQGTGA. The CDR3 is 14 amino acids. The trim removed 5 bases at V and 4 bases at J, leaving 6 bases unmatched. The CDR3 sequence is CASSASGGPTEAFF. The CDR3 DNA sequence: TGTGCCAGCAGCGCCTCAGGGGGCCCCACTGAAGCTTTCTTT.

J is TRBJ2-1 and V is TRBV5-6; 8 bases are shared with TRBD2. The CDR3 contains 16 residues. Germline V gene data show CDR1 as SGHDT and CDR2 as YYEEEE. With V trimmed by 0 bases and J by 7 bases, 9 bases remained unmatched. CDR3 protein: CASSLGREGGRNEQFF. The CDR3 bases are TGTGCCAGCAGCTTGGGACGGGAGGGGGGTAGGAATGAGCAGTTCTTC.

J is TRBJ1-4 and V is TRBV4-2; the D is unclear. CDR3 length: 16 residues. V lost 1 base and J 8 bases, leaving 17 bases between the germline ends. CDR1 LGHNA and CDR2 YNFKEQ come from the germline V gene. CDR3 sequence: CASSQVGTGGREKLFF. DNA for the CDR3: TGTGCCAGCAGCCAAGTCGGTACGGGTGGTCGAGAAAAACTGTTTTTT.

This chain links TRBV27 with TRBJ2-7; weak D call: TRBD1 (5 bases). V was clipped by 2 bases and J by 4 bases, with 15 bases between them. CDR1 is MNHEY and CDR2 is SMNVEV in the germline V gene (reference sequence). The CDR3 has 15 amino acids. The CDR3 here is CASSLTRALYYEQYF. The CDR3 DNA reads TGTGCCAGCAGTTTAACCAGGGCTCTGTATTACGAGCAGTACTTC.

The CDR3 bases are TGTGCCAGCAGCCGCGGGGGGTACCAAGAGACCCAGTACTTC. Protein sequence: CASSRGGYQETQYF. The V gene is TRBV7-3, the J gene TRBJ2-5, with 8 bases lining up with TRBD2. The CDR3 sequence is 14 residues long. CDR1 and CDR2 (germline): SGHTA, FQGTGA. Trimming at V came to 5 bases and at J to 0 bases, leaving 2 bases not matched to a gene.

This clone turned up a few times. The V call is TRBV2, the J call TRBJ2-7, with TRBD2 identical over 12 bases. Unmatched junction bases numbered 13, after V lost 6 bases and J lost 7 bases. This CDR3 is 16 amino acids long. CDR1 is SNHLY and CDR2 is FYNNEI in the germline V gene. The chain's CDR3 is CASSQLAGGPVGEQYF. CDR3 nucleotides: TGTGCCAGCAGCCAGCTAGCGGGGGGGCCAGTCGGTGAGCAGTACTTC.

The CDR3 loop reads CASSSPGTEAFF. The CDR3 nucleotides read TGTGCCAGCAGCTCCCCGGGAACTGAAGCTTTCTTT. This chain links TRBV28 with TRBJ1-1, with no clear D. This CDR3 is built from 12 residues. The ends were cut back, 6 bases at V and 5 bases at J, with 10 bases in the middle. Germline loops: CDR1 MDHEN, CDR2 SYDVKM. The full variable domain, its missing parts supplied by reference TRBV28 and TRBJ1-1, is DVKVTQSSRYLVKRTGEKVFLECVQDMDHENMFWYRQDPGLGLRLIYFSYDVKMKEKGDIPEGYSVSREKKERFSLILESASTNQTSMYLCASSSPGTEAFFGQGTRLTVV.

This chain joins TRBV7-3 and TRBJ2-1; 9 bases are shared with TRBD2. V lost 0 bases and J lost 8; bases outside the gene matches: 11. From germline, CDR1 is SGHTA and CDR2 FQGTGA. The CDR3 sequence is 17 residues long. The CDR3 DNA sequence: TGTGCCAGCAGCTTAACAGCGGGAGGTTATCAAACGGATGAGCAGTTCTTC. Amino acids: CASSLTAGGYQTDEQFF.

The J gene is TRBJ1-1, the V gene TRBV29-1; D unresolved. The ends were cut back, 6 bases at V and 4 bases at J, with 15 bases in the middle. CDR1 SQVTM and CDR2 ANQGSEA come from the germline V gene. The CDR3 totals 13 residues. CDR3 coding DNA: TGCAGCGTCGTGACCTACCCTAGCACTGAAGCTTTCTTT. It encodes CSVVTYPSTEAFF.

This chain uses TRBV5-1 with TRBJ1-2; 7 bases are shared with TRBD1. J was trimmed by 0 bases and V by 4 bases; bases with no gene match: 6. Germline CDR1 is SGHRS and CDR2 is YFSETQ. CDR3 size: 15 residues. The CDR3 DNA sequence: TGCGCCAGCAGCCCGGACAGGAAAACTAACTATGGCTACACCTTC. Amino acids: CASSPDRKTNYGYTF.

The J gene is TRBJ2-2, the V gene TRBV4-3, with 8 positions matching TRBD2. Trimming cost V 0 bases and J 8 bases; bases outside gene matches: 11. The CDR3 totals 17 residues. The germline CDR1 and CDR2 sequences are LGHNA and YSLEER. The CDR3 loop is CASSQDLAGHRSGELFF. The CDR3, as DNA: TGCGCCAGCAGCCAAGACCTAGCGGGCCACCGGTCGGGGGAGCTGTTTTTT.

J is TRBJ1-5 and V is TRBV10-3, with a possible D match to TRBD1 (6 bases). V was trimmed by 0 bases and J by 7 bases, leaving 13 bases between them. Germline lookup yields CDR1 ENHRY and CDR2 SYGVKD. The CDR3 covers 15 residues. DNA of the CDR3: TGTGCCATCAGTGAGTCCCCCCCAGGGGCCCAGCCCCAGCATTTT. This codes for CAISESPPGAQPQHF.

In this sample, this clone turned up once. V usage is TRBV19 and J usage is TRBJ1-2; 9 nucleotides agree with TRBD1. The V gene's germline CDR1 is LNHDA and CDR2 SQIVND (reference sequence). This CDR3 spans 15 amino acids. Trimming took 3 bases from V and 4 from J; bases not matched to a gene: 6. The CDR3 loop reads CASSITGTGTYGYTF. The CDR3 DNA is TGTGCCAGTAGTATCACCGGGACAGGGACCTATGGCTACACCTTC.